The next 20 T cell receptor beta chains were all read from a single sample in a study of cytomegalovirus exposure and HLA in healthy donors. Generated by immunoSEQ multiplex PCR, the TCRdb table keeps only in-frame clones and is missing some. Of roughly 130,000 clones in the sample, approximately 87% were seen once. Sequenced material: PBMCs. The receptors stem from a young man in good health and CMV-seronegative.

Written as DNA, the CDR3 is TGTGCCAGCAGCTTGGTGGCCGGACAGAGAGAGACCCAGTACTTC. It translates to CASSLVAGQRETQYF. This chain uses TRBV5-6 with TRBJ2-5, with D possibly matching TRBD1 (6 bases). Trimming cost V 0 bases and J 4 bases, with 13 bases left between them. The length of the CDR3 is 15 residues. Germline V gives CDR1 SGHDT, CDR2 YYEEEE. Full variable domain (outside the CDR3, taken from reference TRBV5-6 and TRBJ2-5): DAGVTQSPTHLIKTRGQQVTLRCSPKSGHDTVSWYQQALGQGPQFIFQYYEEEERQRGNFPDRFSGHQFPNYSSELNVNALLLGDSALYLCASSLVAGQRETQYFGPGTRLLVL.

The chain has TRBV28 and TRBJ1-5; D might be TRBD1 (5 bases). Trimming stripped 6 bases from V and 6 bases from J, with 15 bases between. CDR1 is MDHEN, CDR2 SYDVKM, per germline. The CDR3 length is 14 residues. CDR3 residues: CASRFRLRGQPQHF. The CDR3 coding sequence is TGTGCCAGCAGGTTCCGGCTAAGGGGTCAGCCCCAGCATTTT.

The rearrangement joins TRBV2 to TRBJ2-3, with 13 bases fitting TRBD2. This CDR3 has 18 amino acids. From germline, CDR1 is SNHLY and CDR2 FYNNEI. After removal of 6 bases from V and 1 base from J, the junction contained 10 bases not matched to a gene. CDR3 bases: TGTGCCAGCAGAGCACCCGGGACTAGCGGGGTTCGCACAGATACGCAGTATTTT. This codes for CASRAPGTSGVRTDTQYF.

The rearrangement uses TRBV18 and TRBJ1-2; D might be TRBD1 (5 bases). Germline assignment: CDR1 KGHSH and CDR2 LQKENI. Trimming shortened V by 4 bases and J by 2 bases, and 8 bases separated the two germline ends. This CDR3 contains 13 residues. The CDR3 nucleotides read TGTGCCAGCTCACGGCAGGGAAACTATGGCTACACCTTC. Amino acids: CASSRQGNYGYTF.

V gene TRBV4-1 combines with J gene TRBJ2-3, with 10 bases lining up with TRBD2. This CDR3 has 16 residues. From germline, CDR1 is MGHRA and CDR2 YSYEKL. J gave up 6 bases and V 1 base, and 7 bases lay outside the gene matches. CDR3 DNA: TGCGCCAGCAGCCAAGTTTCACTAGCGGGATATGATACGCAGTATTTT. It specifies CASSQVSLAGYDTQYF.

This clone occurred a few times. The rearrangement links TRBV2 to TRBJ1-1; 9 bases map to TRBD1. V lost 4 bases, J lost 6 bases, and 6 bases stayed unmatched. The length of the CDR3 is 14 residues. Germline CDR1 SNHLY, CDR2 FYNNEI. CDR3 sequence: CASSARQGVSEAFF. CDR3 coding DNA: TGTGCCAGCAGTGCTCGACAGGGGGTCTCTGAAGCTTTCTTT. Complete variable domain (other parts from reference TRBV2 and TRBJ1-1): EPEVTQTPSHQVTQMGQEVILRCVPISNHLYFYWYRQILGQKVEFLVSFYNNEISEKSEIFDDQFSVERPDGSNFTLKIRSTKLEDSAMYFCASSARQGVSEAFFGQGTRLTVV.

The genes are TRBV6-1 and TRBJ1-5; D gene uncertain. From germline, CDR1 is MNHNS and CDR2 SASEGT. V dropped 6 bases and J dropped 1 base, with 10 bases sitting between them. The CDR3 runs 14 residues. For the CDR3, the DNA is TGTGCCAGCAGGGGAGGGTACAGCAATCAGCCCCAGCATTTT. Amino acids: CASRGGYSNQPQHF.

The CDR3 spells CASRQGAYEQYF. The CDR3 region has the DNA TGTGCCAGCAGACAGGGGGCCTACGAGCAGTACTTC. This chain uses TRBV13 with TRBJ2-7; 8 bases map to TRBD1. The V gene end was trimmed by 6 bases and the J gene end by 2 bases; junction bases not matched to a gene: 0. Germline values: CDR1 PRHDT, CDR2 FYEKMQ (reference sequence). The CDR3 consists of 12 residues.

This sequence joins TRBV29-1 and TRBJ1-1; D possibly corresponds to TRBD1 (5 bases). This CDR3 comprises 14 residues. Deletions cut 2 bases from V and 6 bases from J, with 16 bases between. The germline gives CDR1 SQVTM, CDR2 ANQGSEA. The CDR3 DNA reads TGCAGCGTTGAATCGGGCTCAGAAGGGGCTGAAGCTTTCTTT. Residues: CSVESGSEGAEAFF.

As to this clone: One junction end disagrees with the germline gene, perhaps due to a read error. This chain links TRBV5-1 with TRBJ1-1; D is perhaps TRBD1 (5 bases). Germline V lookup: CDR1 SGHRS, CDR2 YFSETQ. This CDR3 region has 16 residues. This chain's CDR3 is CASSLRVGAQNAEAFF. In DNA, the CDR3 is TGCGCCAGCAGCTTAAGAGTAGGGGCACAGAACGCTGAAGCTTTCTTT. The full variable domain, rest sourced from reference TRBV5-1 and TRBJ1-1, is KAGVTQTPRYLIKTRGQQVTLSCSPISGHRSVSWYQQTPGQGLQFLFEYFSETQRNKGNFPGRFSGRQFSNSRSEMNVSTLELGDSALYLCASSLRVGAQNAEAFFGQGTRLTVV.

J is TRBJ2-7 and V is TRBV2; 11 nucleotides match TRBD1. The CDR3 runs to 14 residues. The V gene end was trimmed by 7 bases and the J gene end by 6 bases; junction bases not matched to a gene: 8. Germline loops: CDR1 SNHLY, CDR2 FYNNEI. CDR3 region: CASTGTGGLREQYF. The CDR3 region has the DNA TGTGCCAGCACCGGGACAGGGGGTCTTCGCGAGCAGTACTTC.

The chain couples TRBV28 to TRBJ2-7; 7 nucleotides agree with TRBD1. Germline values: CDR1 MDHEN, CDR2 SYDVKM. Trimming at V came to 5 bases and at J to 3 bases, leaving 4 bases not matched to a gene. The CDR3 contains 13 residues. CDR3 sequence (DNA): TGTGCCAGCAGTCCCGGACAGGTCTACGAGCAGTACTTC. Its protein product is CASSPGQVYEQYF.

Concerning this clone: Within the sample, other DNA sequences also encode this same CDR3. The chain links TRBV5-1 to TRBJ2-7; D unresolved. The germline V gene has CDR1 SGHRS and CDR2 YFSETQ. The CDR3 totals 12 residues. Trimming removed 3 bases at V and 0 bases at J, with 4 bases between. CDR3 region: CASSSSSYEQYF. In DNA form, the CDR3 reads TGCGCCAGCAGCTCGAGCTCCTACGAGCAGTACTTC.

The chain employs TRBV15 and TRBJ1-6; D ambiguous. Between the trimmed V and J ends, which lost 8 bases and 7 bases, there was a span of 12 bases. In germline, CDR1 is LNHNV, CDR2 YYDKDF (reference sequence). This CDR3 is 13 amino acids long. CDR3 bases: TGTGCCACCTCAATCAGATTGAATTCACCCCTCCACTTT. It codes for CATSIRLNSPLHF.

This sequence joins TRBV27 and TRBJ2-6; D is unclear. Germline CDR1 and CDR2: MNHEY and SMNVEV (reference sequence). V lost 3 bases and J lost 2, with 5 bases in between. This CDR3 comprises 14 residues. The CDR3 sequence is CASSFFAGANVLTF. CDR3 coding DNA: TGTGCCAGCAGTTTTTTCGCTGGGGCCAACGTCCTGACTTTC.

V usage is TRBV11-2 and J usage is TRBJ1-2; tentative D call: TRBD1 (5 bases). Trimming took 4 bases from V and 5 from J, leaving 11 bases between them. CDR1 SGHAT and CDR2 FQNNGV come from the germline V gene. This CDR3 has 13 amino acids. This CDR3 is CASSWTTGYGYTF. CDR3 DNA sequence: TGTGCCAGCAGCTGGACAACGGGTTATGGCTACACCTTC.

The chain couples TRBV6-5 to TRBJ1-1; no reliable D call. The germline V gene encodes CDR1 MNHEY and CDR2 SVGAGI. The length of the CDR3 is 13 residues. Trimming cost V 4 bases and J 2 bases, with 8 bases left between them. The CDR3 spells CASSSDINTEAFF. Here the CDR3 DNA reads TGTGCCAGCAGTTCCGACATCAACACTGAAGCTTTCTTT.

The V call is TRBV28, the J call TRBJ2-1; 10 bases fit TRBD2. Unmatched junction bases numbered 9, after V lost 10 bases and J lost 6 bases. The length of the CDR3 is 14 residues. Germline CDR1 is MDHEN and CDR2 is SYDVKM. This CDR3 is CATLPSGRPNEQFF. The CDR3 coding sequence is TGTGCCACACTACCTAGCGGGAGACCCAATGAGCAGTTCTTC.

J is TRBJ2-7 and V is TRBV28; 7 bases match TRBD1. CDR3 length equals 17 residues. The ends lost 5 bases at V and 0 bases at J; junction bases unmatched: 13. The V gene's germline CDR1 is MDHEN and CDR2 SYDVKM. The CDR3 sequence: CASSPKRQGPSSYEQYF. The CDR3 DNA reads TGTGCCAGCAGTCCGAAAAGACAGGGCCCCAGCTCCTACGAGCAGTACTTC.

This clone was picked up a small number of times. This chain links TRBV2 with TRBJ1-5; D unclear. Between the trimmed V and J ends, which lost 3 bases and 5 bases, there was a span of 11 bases. This CDR3 region has 14 residues. Germline loops: CDR1 SNHLY, CDR2 FYNNEI. The chain's CDR3 is CASSEEGTDQPQHF. The CDR3 nucleotides are TGTGCCAGCAGTGAGGAGGGTACGGATCAGCCCCAGCATTTT.